This TCR beta chain was found in a study of blood T cell repertoires in COVID-19. Across the whole study: PBMCs, B-cell-depleted T cells, or T cells were the source of the cDNA or gDNA that made up the material.

The CDR3 has 14 amino acids. Germline assignment: CDR1 MNHEY and CDR2 SMNVEV (reference sequence). V was pared by 6 bases and J by 2 bases, with 11 bases between. This table comes from immunoSEQ multiplex PCR, and its TCRdb copy is limited to in-frame clones, with some not included. In the table there are under 200,000 clones, roughly 83% of which are singletons. This chain connects TRBV27 to TRBJ1-3, with D tentatively TRBD1 (5 bases). The source is a woman aged 55-75 years with acute or convalescent COVID-19. The specimen was peripheral blood. Here the CDR3 DNA reads TGTGCCAGCAGCCCACGGGGGGCTGGAAACACCATATATTTT. It specifies CASSPRGAGNTIYF.